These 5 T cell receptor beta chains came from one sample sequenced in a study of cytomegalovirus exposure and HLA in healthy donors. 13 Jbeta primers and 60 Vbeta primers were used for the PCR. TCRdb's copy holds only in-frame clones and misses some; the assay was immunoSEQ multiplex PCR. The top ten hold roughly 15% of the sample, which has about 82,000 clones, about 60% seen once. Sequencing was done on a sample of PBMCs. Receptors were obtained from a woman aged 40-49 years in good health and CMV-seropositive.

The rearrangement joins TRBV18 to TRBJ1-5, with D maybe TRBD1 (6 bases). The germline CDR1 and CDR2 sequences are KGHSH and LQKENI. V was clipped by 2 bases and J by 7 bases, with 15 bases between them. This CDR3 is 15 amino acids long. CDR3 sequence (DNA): TGTGCCAGCTCACCAAGTTTTTCCGGACAGCAGCCCCAGCATTTT. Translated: CASSPSFSGQQPQHF. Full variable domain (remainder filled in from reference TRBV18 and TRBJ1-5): NAGVMQNPRHLVRRRGQEARLRCSPMKGHSHVYWYRQLPEEGLKFMVYLQKENIIDESGMPKERFSAEFPKEGPSILRIQQVVRGDSAAYFCASSPSFSGQQPQHFGDGTRLSIL.

CDR3 bases: TGTGCCAGCAGCCGTAGCGCTTCCTCGGACGAGCAGTACTTC. This translates into CASSRSASSDEQYF. The rearrangement joins TRBV2 to TRBJ2-7, with a weak D call TRBD2 (5 bases). The CDR3 length is 14 residues. Per germline, CDR1 SNHLY and CDR2 FYNNEI. V was trimmed by 6 bases and J by 5 bases, leaving 17 bases between them.

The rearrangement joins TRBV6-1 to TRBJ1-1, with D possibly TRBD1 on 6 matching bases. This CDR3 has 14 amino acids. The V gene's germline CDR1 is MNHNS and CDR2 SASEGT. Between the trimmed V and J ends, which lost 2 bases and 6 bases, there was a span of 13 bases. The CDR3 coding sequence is TGTGCCAGCAGTGAACGCGGGGGCGAGGCTGAAGCTTTCTTT. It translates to CASSERGGEAEAFF.

CDR3 amino acids: CASSTARTGEDYGYTF. The CDR3 nucleotides read TGTGCCAGCAGCACCGCCCGGACAGGGGAGGACTATGGCTACACCTTC. J is TRBJ1-2 and V is TRBV9; 9 bases fit TRBD1. Germline assignment: CDR1 SGDLS and CDR2 YYNGEE. This CDR3 contains 16 residues. V was clipped by 4 bases and J by 3 bases; unmatched bases: 10.

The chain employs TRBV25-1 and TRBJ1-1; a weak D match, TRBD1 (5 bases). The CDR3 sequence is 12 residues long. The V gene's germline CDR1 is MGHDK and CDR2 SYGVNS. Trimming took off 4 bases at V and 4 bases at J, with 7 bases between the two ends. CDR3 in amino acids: CASSVRATEAFF. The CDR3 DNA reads TGTGCCAGCAGTGTCAGGGCCACTGAAGCTTTCTTT.